Listed here are 30 T cell receptor beta chains from one sample, sequenced in a study of glioma-infiltrating T cells. TCR alpha and beta CDR3 regions were amplified from RNA using iRepertoire nested multiplex PCR. TCRdb processed the multiplex PCR reads anew with MiXCR; each CDR3 protein has one entry. The sample holds about 140,000 distinct CDR3 sequences, roughly 43% seen once. The specimen sequenced was glioma tissue, nonneoplastic brain tissue, or PBMCs (not recorded which). All receptors come from a human donor with low-grade glioma or glioblastoma, undergoing nonglioma brain surgery, or in good health (not recorded which).

The V and J genes are TRBV10-3 and TRBJ2-5; 8 bases agree with TRBD2. CDR3 size: 14 residues. Germline V CDR1 and CDR2: ENHRY, SYGVKD. The V and J ends lost 7 bases and 3 bases, in that order; junction bases with no gene match: 7. The CDR3 spells CAINSRAGEETQYF. The DNA of the CDR3 is TGTGCCATCAATTCGAGAGCGGGGGAAGAGACCCAGTACTTC.

This sequence joins TRBV19 and TRBJ1-1; D not certain. The CDR3 is 13 residues long. V lost 4 bases and J 1 base, leaving 7 bases between the germline ends. From germline, CDR1 is LNHDA and CDR2 SQIVND (reference sequence). This chain's CDR3 is CASSRQPNTEAFF. The CDR3 bases are TGTGCCAGTAGTAGGCAACCGAACACTGAAGCTTTCTTT.

The chain couples TRBV6-2 or TRBV6-3 to TRBJ2-5; 7 bases align to TRBD1. Germline values: CDR1 MNHEY, CDR2 SVGEGT. Trimming took 7 bases from V and 0 from J; bases not matched to a gene: 5. The CDR3 covers 14 residues. CDR3 loop: CASKTDRDQETQYF. For the CDR3, the DNA is TGTGCCAGCAAAACCGACAGGGACCAAGAGACCCAGTACTTC.

The chain recombines TRBV12-3 or TRBV12-4 with TRBJ2-1; D is possibly TRBD2 (6 bases). The V and J ends lost 1 base and 9 bases respectively, with 13 bases between them. The CDR3 runs to 14 residues. The chain's CDR3 is CASSLGTEGLEQFF. DNA for the CDR3: TGTGCCAGCAGTTTAGGAACGGAGGGCCTTGAGCAGTTCTTC.

The rearrangement joins TRBV19 to TRBJ2-5, with D maybe TRBD2 (6 bases). CDR1 LNHDA and CDR2 SQIVND come from the germline V gene (reference sequence). The V end was cut by 8 bases, the J end by 2 bases, with 15 bases between. There are 14 residues in the CDR3. CDR3 in DNA: TGTGCCAGTCGGGGGACCGCGACACAAGAGACCCAGTACTTC. This codes for CASRGTATQETQYF.

V is TRBV5-4 and J is TRBJ2-1; D is undetermined. Germline lookup yields CDR1 SGHNT and CDR2 YYREEE (reference sequence). V was clipped by 0 bases and J by 4 bases, with 8 bases between them. CDR3 length equals 14 residues. The CDR3 DNA is TGTGCCAGCAGCTTGGCCCGACGGTACAATGAGCAGTTCTTC. Protein: CASSLARRYNEQFF.

This clonotype has just a few counts. CDR3 sequence: CASSLSTGVETQYF. As DNA, the CDR3 is TGCGCCAGCAGCCTGTCGACCGGAGTAGAGACCCAGTACTTC. The chain combines TRBV4-1 with TRBJ2-5, with unresolved D. CDR1 MGHRA and CDR2 YSYEKL come from the germline V gene. Trimming stripped 4 bases from V and 4 bases from J, with 13 bases between. The CDR3 is 14 amino acids.

V usage is TRBV20-1 and J usage is TRBJ2-5; maybe TRBD2 (6 bases). The CDR3 runs to 12 residues. Germline values: CDR1 DFQATT, CDR2 SNEGSKA (reference sequence). Trimming cost V 8 bases and J 4 bases, with 14 bases left between them. The CDR3 loop reads CSSPTRGETQYF. The CDR3 nucleotides are TGCAGTTCTCCGACTAGGGGAGAGACCCAGTACTTC.

This clonotype was seen ten or more times. The chain recombines TRBV12-3 or TRBV12-4 with TRBJ1-1; no reliable D call. This CDR3 spans 12 amino acids. V lost 1 base and J lost 4, with 4 bases in between. The CDR3 spells CASSLGVTEAFF. The CDR3 DNA sequence: TGTGCCAGCAGTTTAGGGGTCACTGAAGCTTTCTTT.

This clonotype occurred a few times. The DNA of the CDR3 is TGCAGTGCTATTGGGGGACCCGGGGCCAACGTCCTGACTTTC. This translates into CSAIGGPGANVLTF. V usage is TRBV20-1 and J usage is TRBJ2-6; perhaps D is TRBD1 or TRBD2 (5 bases each). This CDR3 has 14 residues. Trimming took off 4 bases at V and 4 bases at J, with 11 bases between the two ends. From germline, CDR1 is DFQATT and CDR2 SNEGSKA (reference sequence).

This clonotype appeared a few times. This rearrangement joins TRBV14 to TRBJ1-3, with a possible D match to TRBD1 (6 bases). This CDR3 spans 15 amino acids. Germline CDR1 is SGHDN and CDR2 is FVKESK. V was cut by 1 base and J by 0 bases, with 7 bases left in between. The CDR3 DNA follows: TGTGCCAGCAGCCAAGGACAGGTCTCTGGAAACACCATATATTTT. This gives the protein CASSQGQVSGNTIYF. The full variable domain, its missing parts supplied by reference TRBV14 and TRBJ1-3, is EAGVTQFPSHSVIEKGQTVTLRCDPISGHDNLYWYRRVMGKEIKFLLHFVKESKQDESGMPNNRFLAERTGGTYSTLKVQPAELEDSGVYFCASSQGQVSGNTIYFGEGSWLTVV.

V usage is TRBV2 and J usage is TRBJ2-7, with a tentative D call TRBD2 (6 bases). V lost 6 bases to trimming and J lost 6 bases, with 18 bases between them. Germline V gene sequence: CDR1 SNHLY, CDR2 FYNNEI. This CDR3 contains 14 residues. The CDR3 loop is CASRIGTQGGEQYF. The CDR3 DNA reads TGTGCCAGCAGAATCGGGACTCAGGGCGGCGAGCAGTACTTC.

The chain carries TRBV25-1 and TRBJ2-1; D perhaps matches TRBD2 (5 bases). CDR3 length: 15 amino acids. V was cut by 1 base and J by 2 bases, with 9 bases left in between. The germline gives CDR1 MGHDK, CDR2 SYGVNS. CDR3 sequence reads: CASSESRVPYNEQFF. The CDR3 DNA reads as TGTGCCAGCAGTGAATCGAGGGTACCCTACAATGAGCAGTTCTTC.

The CDR3 bases are TGTGCCAGCAGTTCCAAAAGGGTGGTGGGGCAGTACTTC. This translates into CASSSKRVVGQYF. V and J are TRBV12-3 or TRBV12-4 and TRBJ2-7, with D hard to call. This CDR3 has 13 amino acids. V was trimmed by 4 bases and J by 9 bases, leaving 16 bases between them.

As concerns this clonotype: Its ends do not fully match the called genes, so a read error is possible. The rearrangement uses TRBV6-1 and TRBJ2-3; a weak D match, TRBD2 (6 bases). The germline gives CDR1 MNHNS, CDR2 SASEGT. CDR3 length: 14 residues. The CDR3 bases are TGTGCCAGCAGCGAAGAGCGGGCCCGAGATACGCAGTATTTT. Protein sequence: CASSEERARDTQYF.

As for this clonotype: A much larger clonotype is one base distant, so this may be a read error. The chain recombines TRBV7-9 with TRBJ2-1, with D hard to call. The V gene's germline CDR1 is SEHNR and CDR2 FQNEAQ (reference sequence). This CDR3 is built from 12 residues. The CDR3, as DNA: TGTGCCCGCAGCTTAGTGAACTCTGAGCAGTTCTTC. The encoded protein is CARSLVNSEQFF.

This clonotype has just a few counts. The chain uses TRBV27 and TRBJ2-1, with D possibly being TRBD1 or TRBD2 (5 bases each). The germline gives CDR1 MNHEY, CDR2 SMNVEV (reference sequence). The CDR3 sequence is 15 residues long. The germline V and J ends were trimmed by 2 bases and 10 bases, with 18 bases remaining between them. In DNA form, the CDR3 reads TGTGCCAGCAGTTTAAGGATAGGGGAGTTTAGCGAGCAGTTCTTC. It is translated as CASSLRIGEFSEQFF.

This clonotype has ten or more counts. This rearrangement joins TRBV27 to TRBJ2-3; 12 nucleotides agree with TRBD2. Germline CDR1 reads MNHEY; CDR2 reads SMNVEV (reference sequence). This CDR3 spans 14 amino acids. V lost 8 bases to trimming and J lost 4 bases; unmatched junction nucleotides: 4. CDR3 sequence: CASPSGGAADTQYF. CDR3 coding DNA: TGTGCCAGCCCTAGCGGGGGGGCAGCAGATACGCAGTATTTT.

V is TRBV7-2 and J is TRBJ1-5, with D possibly being TRBD1 (6 bases). There are 16 residues in the CDR3. Germline V gene sequence: CDR1 SGHTA, CDR2 FQGNSA. V lost 5 bases, J lost 5 bases, and 19 bases lay in between. Here the CDR3 DNA reads TGTGCCAGCAGCCCCAGCCCTGGACGGACAGATCAGCCCCAGCATTTT. It encodes CASSPSPGRTDQPQHF.

The J gene is TRBJ2-3, the V gene TRBV4-1, with 12 bases identical to TRBD2. CDR1 and CDR2 from the germline V gene are MGHRA and YSYEKL. J lost 5 bases, V lost 0 bases, and 6 bases had no gene match. The CDR3 length is 17 residues. The CDR3 DNA sequence: TGCGCCAGCAGCCAAGATAGGACTAGCGGGACCTTAGATACGCAGTATTTT. Its translation: CASSQDRTSGTLDTQYF.

V and J are TRBV29-1 and TRBJ1-2; D is unresolved. The CDR3 loop spans 12 amino acids. The germline gives CDR1 SQVTM, CDR2 ANQGSEA. V lost 4 bases, J lost 3 bases, and 9 bases lay in between. The CDR3 DNA is TGCAGCGTTGGGCAGGCGGACTATGGCTACACCTTC. This translates into CSVGQADYGYTF.

This clonotype was recorded at least ten times. The gene calls are TRBV20-1 and TRBJ1-2; tentative D call: TRBD1 (5 bases). The CDR3 totals 13 residues. Trimming removed 0 bases from V and 4 bases from J, with 9 bases in between. Germline loops: CDR1 DFQATT, CDR2 SNEGSKA (reference sequence). The CDR3 sequence: CSARDIQGYGYTF. The CDR3 coding sequence is TGCAGTGCTAGAGATATCCAGGGCTATGGCTACACCTTC.

The chain employs TRBV20-1 and TRBJ1-2; possibly TRBD1 for D (5 bases). This CDR3 spans 16 amino acids. Germline lookup yields CDR1 DFQATT and CDR2 SNEGSKA (reference sequence). Trimming removed 4 bases at V and 3 bases at J, with 21 bases between. The CDR3 sequence is CSATTPRGNLDYGYTF. Here the CDR3 DNA reads TGCAGTGCTACGACCCCGAGGGGTAACCTAGACTATGGCTACACCTTC.

This clonotype was counted at least ten times. The V and J genes are TRBV19 and TRBJ1-2, with 11 bases matching TRBD1. CDR3 length equals 12 residues. Germline loops: CDR1 LNHDA, CDR2 SQIVND (reference sequence). Trimming cost V 8 bases and J 6 bases; bases outside gene matches: 2. The CDR3 here is CASWTGGHGYTF. For the CDR3, the DNA is TGTGCCAGTTGGACAGGGGGCCATGGCTACACCTTC.

This clonotype has only a few counts. This rearrangement joins TRBV4-2 to TRBJ2-7; D perhaps matches TRBD2 (6 bases). CDR1 LGHNA and CDR2 YNFKEQ come from the germline V gene. The V and J ends lost 4 bases and 0 bases respectively, with 16 bases between them. This CDR3 contains 16 residues. The CDR3 DNA reads as TGTGCCAGCAGCCTGACCGGAGGTAGCGGCTCCTACGAGCAGTACTTC. It encodes CASSLTGGSGSYEQYF.

The chain's CDR3 is CSARSGHNEQFF. The CDR3 DNA reads TGCAGTGCGAGAAGCGGGCACAATGAGCAGTTCTTC. V usage is TRBV20-1 and J usage is TRBJ2-1; D is perhaps TRBD2 (6 bases). V was trimmed by 6 bases and J by 5 bases, leaving 11 bases between them. CDR1 is DFQATT, CDR2 SNEGSKA, per germline (reference sequence). CDR3 size: 12 residues.

This clonotype was detected a few times. V gene TRBV4-1 combines with J gene TRBJ2-2, with D perhaps assigned TRBD1 or TRBD2 (5 bases each). Trimming shortened V by 2 bases and J by 1 base, and 11 bases separated the two germline ends. Germline V CDR1 and CDR2: MGHRA, YSYEKL. The CDR3 spans 16 residues. CDR3 protein: CASSQFTGGNTGELFF. In nucleotides, the CDR3 is TGCGCCAGCAGCCAATTTACAGGAGGGAACACCGGGGAGCTGTTTTTT.

The V call is TRBV7-2, the J call TRBJ2-5; TRBD1 might be the D (5 bases). The CDR3 length is 14 residues. Looked up from germline, CDR1 is SGHTA and CDR2 is FQGNSA. V lost 1 base, J lost 6 bases, and 12 bases lay in between. The DNA for the CDR3 is TGTGCCAGCAGCTTAGAGGCAGGGAAGAAGACCCAGTACTTC. Translated: CASSLEAGKKTQYF.

This chain links TRBV20-1 with TRBJ1-6; D unresolved. V lost 3 bases and J lost 6, with 6 bases in between. Germline lookup yields CDR1 DFQATT and CDR2 SNEGSKA (reference sequence). The CDR3 covers 12 residues. The CDR3 region has the DNA TGCAGTGCTAGGCGGGCTAATTCACCCCTCCACTTT. Encoded protein: CSARRANSPLHF.

This rearrangement joins TRBV12-3 or TRBV12-4 to TRBJ1-1; no clear D gene. V lost 4 bases and J 8 bases, leaving 14 bases between the germline ends. The CDR3 sequence is 13 residues long. CDR3 sequence (DNA): TGTGCCAGCAGTTCACACCGGGCGAGGGAAGCTTTCTTT. Protein sequence: CASSSHRAREAFF.